The clone carrying this T cell receptor beta chain came up a few times. Antigen unknown. The sample originates from a study of blood T cells in healthy people across ages. General study results and limits: Fewer expanded clones and more diversity marked long-lived versus aged donors.

CDR1 and CDR2 (germline): SQVTM, ANQGSEA. V lost 5 bases and J 4 bases, leaving 20 bases between the germline ends. There are 15 residues in the CDR3. The second PCR ran roughly 6 to 11 cycles with a sample-barcoded 5' primer and J-beta primers. MiXCR, run by TCRdb on the 5' RACE reads, gives a single entry per CDR3 protein. The sample shows around 800,000 distinct CDR3 sequences, around 25% of them seen only once. These records were also assigned to another study, of T cells of mothers and their children. From that second work: Sequencing got over 8 million TCR beta CDR3 reads from each mother and roughly 2.7 million from each child. Related mother-child pairs shared marginally more repertoire than unrelated pairs, though not significantly.

The V and J genes are TRBV29-1 and TRBJ2-5; D gene uncertain. The sequencing input was blood. This TCR came from a boy younger than 18 in good health. CDR3 nucleotides: TGCAGCGTTCGAGACCGGGCCGCCAACGGAGAGACCCAGTACTTC. This gives the protein CSVRDRAANGETQYF.